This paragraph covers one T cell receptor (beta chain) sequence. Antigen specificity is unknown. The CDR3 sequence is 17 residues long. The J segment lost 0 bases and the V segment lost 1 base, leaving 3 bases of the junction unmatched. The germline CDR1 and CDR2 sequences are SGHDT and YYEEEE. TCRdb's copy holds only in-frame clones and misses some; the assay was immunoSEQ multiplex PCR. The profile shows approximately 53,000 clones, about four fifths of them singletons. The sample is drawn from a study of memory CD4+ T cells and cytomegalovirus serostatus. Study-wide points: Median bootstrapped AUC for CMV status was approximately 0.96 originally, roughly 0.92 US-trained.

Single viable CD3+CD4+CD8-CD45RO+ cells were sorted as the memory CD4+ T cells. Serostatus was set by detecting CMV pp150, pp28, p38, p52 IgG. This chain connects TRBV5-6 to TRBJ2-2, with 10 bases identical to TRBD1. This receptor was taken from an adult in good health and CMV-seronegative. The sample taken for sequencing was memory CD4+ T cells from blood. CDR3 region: CASSLPGQGSNTGELFF. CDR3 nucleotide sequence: TGTGCCAGCAGCTTGCCGGGACAGGGGTCGAACACCGGGGAGCTGTTTTTT.